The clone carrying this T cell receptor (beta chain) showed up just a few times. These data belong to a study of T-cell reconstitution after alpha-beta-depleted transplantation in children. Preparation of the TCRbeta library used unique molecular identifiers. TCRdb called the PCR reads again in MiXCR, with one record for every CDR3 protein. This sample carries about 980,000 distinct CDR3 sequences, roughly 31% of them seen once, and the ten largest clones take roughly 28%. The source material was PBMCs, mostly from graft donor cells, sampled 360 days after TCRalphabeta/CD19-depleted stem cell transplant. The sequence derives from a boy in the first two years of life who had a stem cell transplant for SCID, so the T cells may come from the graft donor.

CDR3 DNA sequence: TGCGCCAGCAGCCGTAAGGGGATCCCGAGCTCTGGGGCCAACGTCCTGACTTTC. Translated: CASSRKGIPSSGANVLTF. This chain connects TRBV4-3 to TRBJ2-6; D perhaps matches TRBD1 (5 bases). The CDR3 has 18 residues. Per the germline V gene, CDR1 is LGHNA and CDR2 is YSLEER. V was pared by 4 bases and J by 0 bases, with 16 bases between.